The 18 T cell receptor beta chains in this list originate from one sample, sequenced in a study of CD8 T cells in Susac syndrome. When the RNA was reverse transcribed, random hexamers were used with an input of roughly 0.5 to 1 ug. MiXCR, run by TCRdb on the immunoSEQ multiplex PCR reads, gives a single entry per CDR3 protein. The table shows around 45,000 distinct CDR3 sequences, with 93% occurring only once. Sequenced sample: CD8+ T cells from PBMCs. The receptors come from a human donor in good health.

The rearrangement links TRBV27 to TRBJ2-5; D is unclear. V lost 5 bases to trimming and J lost 6 bases, with 13 bases between them. This CDR3 has 13 amino acids. Germline assignment: CDR1 MNHEY and CDR2 SMNVEV (reference sequence). This CDR3 reads CASSPDLYKTQYF. The CDR3 DNA reads TGTGCCAGCAGTCCAGATCTCTACAAGACCCAGTACTTC.

The chain carries TRBV6-2 or TRBV6-3 and TRBJ2-7; TRBD2 agrees at 10 bases. Germline V CDR1 and CDR2: MNHEY, SVGEGT. The CDR3 sequence is 16 residues long. Trimming removed 4 bases from V and 2 bases from J; junction bases left unmatched: 8. The CDR3 nucleotides are TGTGCCAGCAGTTCCGGGACTAGCGAGAATACCTACGAGCAGTACTTC. Its protein product is CASSSGTSENTYEQYF.

The rearrangement joins TRBV29-1 to TRBJ2-7; D might be TRBD2 (5 bases). The CDR3 is 13 residues long. The V end lost 6 bases, the J end lost 0 bases, and 12 bases lay between the germline ends. The germline V gene has CDR1 SQVTM and CDR2 ANQGSEA. DNA of the CDR3: TGCAGCGTGCTCCCGGGGAACTCCTACGAGCAGTACTTC. Its protein product is CSVLPGNSYEQYF.

This clonotype appeared a single time. The chain joins TRBV28 to TRBJ2-7; maybe TRBD2 (6 bases). V lost 2 bases and J 5 bases, leaving 22 bases between the germline ends. This CDR3 contains 17 residues. CDR1 and CDR2 from the germline V gene are MDHEN and SYDVKM. Written as DNA, the CDR3 is TGTGCCAGCAGTTTAAATCTAGCGTCGGGGTCCGATGACGAGCAGTACTTC. Protein: CASSLNLASGSDDEQYF.

The gene calls are TRBV2 and TRBJ2-5; TRBD1 might be the D (6 bases). The CDR3 is 16 amino acids. Germline loops: CDR1 SNHLY, CDR2 FYNNEI. Trimming left V 3 bases short and J 8 bases short, with 22 bases between. The CDR3 spells CASSDFRDTDFDTQYF. The CDR3 DNA reads TGTGCCAGCAGTGATTTTCGGGACACAGACTTCGATACCCAGTACTTC.

The J gene is TRBJ2-7, the V gene TRBV7-2; TRBD1 might be the D (6 bases). Trimming removed 1 base from V and 1 base from J, with 14 bases in between. CDR3 length: 16 residues. CDR1 is SGHTA, CDR2 FQGNSA, per germline. DNA for the CDR3: TGTGCCAGCAGCTTAGGCGACAGGTTTGATTCCTACGAGCAGTACTTC. Encoded protein: CASSLGDRFDSYEQYF.

J is TRBJ2-2 and V is TRBV28; D remains unclear. V was clipped by 10 bases and J by 5 bases, with 8 bases between them. Germline loops: CDR1 MDHEN, CDR2 SYDVKM. There are 11 residues in the CDR3. The CDR3 bases are TGTGCCACCGCCCTAACCGGGGAGCTGTTTTTT. This sequence encodes CATALTGELFF.

The genes are TRBV14 and TRBJ1-1, with 8 bases fitting TRBD1. The CDR3 totals 13 residues. The J segment lost 4 bases and the V segment lost 6 bases, leaving 4 bases of the junction unmatched. CDR1 and CDR2 from the germline V gene are SGHDN and FVKESK. The CDR3 is CASRLTGGTEAFF. DNA of the CDR3: TGTGCCAGCAGACTCACAGGGGGCACTGAAGCTTTCTTT.

The chain is built from TRBV15 and TRBJ1-5; 7 bases align to TRBD1. The germline V gene encodes CDR1 LNHNV and CDR2 YYDKDF (reference sequence). The J segment lost 2 bases and the V segment lost 3 bases, leaving 4 bases of the junction unmatched. The CDR3 is made up of 15 amino acids. The CDR3 nucleotides read TGTGCCACCAGCAGCGACAGGGTGGGCAATCAGCCCCAGCATTTT. Translating it yields CATSSDRVGNQPQHF.

V is TRBV29-1 and J is TRBJ2-3; TRBD2 matches 7 bases. CDR1 is SQVTM, CDR2 ANQGSEA, per germline. The CDR3 loop spans 13 amino acids. The ends lost 1 base at V and 6 bases at J; junction bases unmatched: 4. CDR3 amino acids: CSVEASGDDTQYF. The DNA for the CDR3 is TGCAGCGTTGAAGCAAGCGGGGATGATACGCAGTATTTT.

This clonotype was detected once. The rearrangement joins TRBV19 to TRBJ2-2, with 8 bases lining up with TRBD1. Germline lookup yields CDR1 LNHDA and CDR2 SQIVND (reference sequence). With 6 bases clipped from V and 6 bases from J, the junction kept 6 bases outside the gene matches. The CDR3 runs 14 residues. The CDR3 protein is CASSWTGKAGELFF. The CDR3 region has the DNA TGTGCCAGTAGCTGGACAGGGAAGGCCGGGGAGCTGTTTTTT.

As DNA, the CDR3 is TGTGCCAGTACCGCGGATCAGATGGCCATACGGCGCTATGGCTACACCTTC. This codes for CASTADQMAIRRYGYTF. V gene TRBV19 combines with J gene TRBJ1-2; D is unclear. The CDR3 contains 17 residues. Trimming shortened V by 7 bases and J by 4 bases, and 25 bases separated the two germline ends. Germline V CDR1 and CDR2: LNHDA, SQIVND (reference sequence).

The V gene is TRBV3-1, the J gene TRBJ2-5, with D uncertain. The V gene's germline CDR1 is LGHDT and CDR2 YNNKEL (reference sequence). There are 15 residues in the CDR3. Trimming removed 0 bases at V and 1 base at J, with 9 bases between. CDR3 sequence: CASSQEPSAQETQYF. The CDR3 nucleotides read TGTGCCAGCAGCCAAGAGCCCAGCGCCCAAGAGACCCAGTACTTC.

V usage is TRBV27 and J usage is TRBJ2-7, with TRBD1 matching over 9 bases. V lost 11 bases and J lost 7; bases outside the gene matches: 15. CDR1 is MNHEY, CDR2 SMNVEV, per germline (reference sequence). The CDR3 has 14 amino acids. DNA for the CDR3: TGTGCCGCCAGCGTGACAGGGGGGACGAGAGAGCAGTACTTC. Encoded protein: CAASVTGGTREQYF.

This chain joins TRBV4-1 and TRBJ2-7; D gene unclear. The CDR3 totals 14 residues. The germline V and J ends were trimmed by 0 bases and 5 bases, with 11 bases remaining between them. Looked up from germline, CDR1 is MGHRA and CDR2 is YSYEKL. CDR3 protein: CASSQDGLLDEQYF. CDR3 coding DNA: TGCGCCAGCAGCCAAGATGGGTTATTGGACGAGCAGTACTTC.

This chain uses TRBV7-2 with TRBJ2-7, with D maybe TRBD2 (6 bases). This CDR3 is built from 12 residues. Germline V CDR1 and CDR2: SGHTA, FQGNSA. V was trimmed by 5 bases and J by 6 bases, leaving 11 bases between them. The CDR3 DNA follows: TGTGCCAGCAGCCGGGGACTCCGCGAGCAGTACTTC. It codes for CASSRGLREQYF.

The V call is TRBV7-6, the J call TRBJ1-5; D is possibly TRBD1 (6 bases). Trimming took off 1 base at V and 6 bases at J, with 13 bases between the two ends. The CDR3 is 15 amino acids. Germline-derived CDR1 and CDR2 are SGHVS and FNYEAQ. CDR3 sequence reads: CASSLDVGRGQPQHF. The CDR3, as DNA: TGTGCCAGCAGCTTAGATGTGGGCAGGGGTCAGCCCCAGCATTTT. Together with reference TRBV7-6 and TRBJ1-5, the CDR3 gives the full variable domain: GAGVSQSPRYKVTKRGQDVALRCDPISGHVSLYWYRQALGQGPEFLTYFNYEAQQDKSGLPNDRFSAERPEGSISTLTIQRTEQRDSAMYRCASSLDVGRGQPQHFGDGTRLSIL.

The V gene is TRBV20-1, the J gene TRBJ2-1; TRBD2 matches 9 bases. The V gene's germline CDR1 is DFQATT and CDR2 SNEGSKA (reference sequence). Unmatched junction bases numbered 1, after V lost 5 bases and J lost 5 bases. The CDR3 runs to 12 residues. Here the CDR3 reads CSALAGHNEQFF. DNA for the CDR3: TGCAGTGCTCTAGCGGGGCACAATGAGCAGTTCTTC.